The entry below gives a single TCR beta chain sequence along with its context. This clonotype was observed at least ten times. What this receptor recognizes is not known. No quality values exist for individual bases; no much larger clone is one base distant. The data are from a study of T cells in Graves' hyperthyroidism and ophthalmopathy (dated by TCRdb to between 2018 and 2021). Broadly, across the study: Peripheral blood was sampled at the time of initial diagnosis, prior to any treatment. To identify distinguishing TCR V-J signatures, a discovery cohort of roughly 100 patients was used, comprising 43 with Graves' ophthalmopathy and about 59 with stable Graves' hyperthyroidism. An independent validation cohort of 18 to 20 hyperthyroidism patients and 17 patients who later progressed to ophthalmopathy tested prospective prediction of ophthalmopathy. The 100 discovery patients were randomly split 7:3 into training and test sets. In addition, the study compared T-cell repertoires in thyroid tissue and in blood from several Graves' hyperthyroidism patients. After sampling, hyperthyroidism patients received methimazole starting at 30 mg daily, and ophthalmopathy patients received high-dose intravenous methylprednisolone. The paper reports TCR Vbeta CDR3 sequencing of fewer than 150 peripheral blood samples: 43 ophthalmopathy, fewer than 80 hyperthyroidism and about 17 progressor patients. Overall study outcomes, separate from this receptor: Ophthalmopathy was separated from stable hyperthyroidism by a 13 V-J signature model, with 87.88% sensitivity and just over 81% specificity obtained in cross-validation and 80%/75% obtained in testing. Most expanded thyroid clonotypes (frequency above 0.001) were also found in blood, which suggests that blood repertoires may mirror thyroid immune responses. Sample size was not statistically predetermined, and investigators were not blinded to group allocation. In validation, the model predicted progression to ophthalmopathy with approximately 71% sensitivity and roughly 72% specificity, a median of around six months before onset.

The TCR beta CDR3 regions were amplified from RNA transcripts. A first-round RT-PCR of the TCR CDR3 used the HTBI primer set with the Qiagen OneStep RT-PCR kit. Libraries were constructed in a second round of multiplex PCR, after which size selection and purification were carried out. Paired-end sequencing of the libraries was performed with 100 bp reads on an Illumina HiSeq2000. The study's processing was this. SOAPnuke was used to process the raw data, throwing out any read that contained adapters or uncalled bases, had a mean Phred below 15, or lacked an exact constant-primer or identifier match. High-quality paired reads were merged with COPE v1.2.5, and unique nucleotide sequences were defined as clonotypes. MiTCR v1.1 was used to align the clonotypes against IMGT TRBV, TRBD and TRBJ reference segments. Only V-J combinations with frequency above 0.0001, covering 99.2% of repertoires, were analysed. A TCS score was defined as the ratio of F50 (clonal expansion) to E x V (chaos), with BLOSUM62-based TCRdist applied between CDR3 peptides within each V-J. Welch's t-statistics and random forest reduced approximately 520 V-J features to 13, which were used in a naive Bayes classifier (R e1071). Starting from the raw public reads, TCRdb applied fastp trimming at Q25, assembled clones with MiXCR and retained in-frame beta chains. Under each unique CDR3 protein, matching rows form one entry showing the most common genes and DNA. The V and J calls, along with clone size, are taken from TCRdb and not from the paper's own processing. The sample table contains around 350,000 distinct CDR3 sequences; only one count was recorded for approximately 13% of them. Around 9.2% of the sample is held by the ten biggest clonotypes.

In the germline V gene, CDR1 corresponds to ENHRY and CDR2 to SYGVKD. The CDR3, cysteine through phenylalanine, is 14 amino acids long. Only the CDR3 portion is preserved as DNA: 42 bases, with reading frame beginning at the first base. Cut back by 3 bases and 4 bases, the V and J ends lie 10 bases apart. Graves' hyperthyroidism was defined as stable when no progression to ophthalmopathy occurred over 18 months of follow-up. Hyperthyroidism patients were newly diagnosed, with disease duration under 2 months, and aged 18 to 65 years. Patients with uncontrolled infections, other autoimmune diseases, pregnancy or lactation were excluded. Diagnoses were based on clinical symptoms, serum thyroxine and TRAb, thyroid ultrasound and orbital computed tomography. PBMCs were separated from 8 to 10 ml of fresh peripheral blood using Ficoll-Paque density gradient centrifugation. Trizol reagent was used to extract total RNA, and RNA quality was then checked on an Agilent 2100 Bioanalyzer.

The TCR sequence derives from a woman between 18 and 29 years old with Graves' hyperthyroidism. The sample comprised blood. This chain joins TRBV10-3 to TRBJ1-5, with the identity of the D gene unclear. Read as DNA, the sequence is TGTGCCATCAGTGAACAGCTTTCTAATCAGCCCCAGCATTTT. It encodes CAISEQLSNQPQHF.